A selection of T cell receptor beta chains follows, all from one sample in a study of Graves' ophthalmopathy and Graves' hyperthyroidism. TCRdb redid the calling of the multiplex PCR reads with MiXCR, one entry per CDR3 protein. The sample carries 500,000 to 700,000 distinct CDR3 sequences, 20% to 25% recorded once. Sequencing used peripheral blood. Receptor source: a woman between 18 and 29 years old with stable Graves' hyperthyroidism. Some clones in this sample may be carry-over from other donors' samples. Both conserved end residues are part of each CDR3. The D gene is left open where the match is weak. Some rows mark clone size as missing; the rest say once, few, many or name a class of expanded clone.

TRBV20-1	TRBJ2-5	TRBD2	16	many	TGCAGTGCTAGAGTTCCGGGACTAGCGGCTTCAGGGACCCAGTACTTC	CSARVPGLAASGTQYF
TRBV5-1	TRBJ2-5	TRBD2	13	few	TGCGCCAGCAGCTTGGCTAGCGGGGGAACCCAGTACTTC	CASSLASGGTQYF
TRBV19	TRBJ1-5	.	15	many	TGTGCCAGTACCCGGAGGGGAGGGGGTCATCAGCCCCAGCATTTT	CASTRRGGGHQPQHF
TRBV11-1	TRBJ2-2	TRBD1	16	many	TGTGCCAGCAGCATACTGACAGGGAGTAACACCGGGGAGCTGTTTTTT	CASSILTGSNTGELFF
TRBV10-3	TRBJ1-3	.	12	many	TGTGCCATCAGTGAGGGAAGAAACACCATATATTTT	CAISEGRNTIYF
TRBV18	TRBJ2-7	.	14	.	TGTGCCAACTCACCAGAAGGGAATGCCTACGAGCAGTACTTC	CANSPEGNAYEQYF
TRBV20-1	TRBJ1-2	TRBD1	12	.	TGCAGTGCCACAGGACAGGGTGCAGGCTACACCTTC	CSATGQGAGYTF
TRBV10-2	TRBJ1-6	.	14	many	TGCGCCAGCAGGCCCGCTTGGCCGAATTCACCCCTCCACTTT	CASRPAWPNSPLHF
TRBV6-5	TRBJ1-3	.	17	many	TGTGCCAGCAGTTACTCGCCCTGGGAAGGTTCTGGAAACACCATATATTTT	CASSYSPWEGSGNTIYF
TRBV25-1	TRBJ2-2	.	14	few	TGTGCCAGCAGTGAACTACGGGAAACCGGGGAGCTGTTTTTT	CASSELRETGELFF
TRBV2	TRBJ1-2	.	15	.	TGTGCCAGCAGTGAAGAGGGGGGTACAGGTGCAGGCTACACCTTC	CASSEEGGTGAGYTF
TRBV29-1	TRBJ1-1	TRBD1	16	many	TGCAGCGTCTTGAACCCGGGACAGGGGGAGAACACTGAAGCTTTCTTT	CSVLNPGQGENTEAFF
TRBV6-2/TRBV6-3	TRBJ2-7	.	15	many	TGTGCCAGCAGTTACCCCCGCCAGGGCGGCTACGAGCAGTACTTC	CASSYPRQGGYEQYF
TRBV5-5	TRBJ1-5	TRBD1	14	many	TGTGCCAGCAGCCGGGACAGGGCTGATCAGCCCCAGCATTTT	CASSRDRADQPQHF
TRBV6-1	TRBJ1-2	.	13	many	TGTGCCAGCAGTGAAACGGGCCTCTATGGCTACACCTTC	CASSETGLYGYTF
TRBV24-1	TRBJ2-7	TRBD1	15	.	TGTGCCACCAGTGATCTAAGGGGACAGGGCTACGAGCAGTACTTC	CATSDLRGQGYEQYF
TRBV7-3	TRBJ2-7	TRBD1	14	many	TGTGCCAGCAGCATACCGGGACAGGAGAACGAGCAGTACTTC	CASSIPGQENEQYF
TRBV6-1	TRBJ1-5	.	12	.	TGTGCCAGCCGAAGAGCTAATCAGCCCCAGCATTTT	CASRRANQPQHF
TRBV7-3	TRBJ1-1	.	17	many	TGTGCCAGCAGCTTAAAAGGTCAGGGAGTGGCCAACACTGAAGCTTTCTTT	CASSLKGQGVANTEAFF
TRBV5-4	TRBJ2-7	.	14	many	TGTGCCAGCAGCTTCACGGCCGGGGCTACCCTACAGTACTTC	CASSFTAGATLQYF
TRBV7-2	TRBJ2-7	TRBD2	15	many	TGTGCCAGCGGGAGTGCTAGCGGGAAGGGCTACGAGCAGTACTTC	CASGSASGKGYEQYF
TRBV6-1	TRBJ2-7	.	12	.	TGTGCCAGCAAGGCGGAAGGGGATGATCAGTACTTC	CASKAEGDDQYF
TRBV10-3	TRBJ2-5	TRBD1	15	few	TGTGCCATCGGGGAGGACAGGGGCTTGCTAGAGACCCAGTACTTC	CAIGEDRGLLETQYF
TRBV18	TRBJ1-1	.	13	.	TGTGCCAGCTCCCCCGTACAGAACACTGAAGCTTTCTTT	CASSPVQNTEAFF
TRBV11-2	TRBJ2-5	TRBD2	16	.	TGTGCCAGCAGTCCGGCACACGGGAGGCCGGGGGAGACCCAGTACTTC	CASSPAHGRPGETQYF
TRBV28	TRBJ2-4	.	17	many	TGTGCCAGCAGTTTACCCCTCAGGGTAATAGCCAAAAACATTCAGTACTTC	CASSLPLRVIAKNIQYF
TRBV20-1	TRBJ2-7	.	12	many	TGCAGTGCTAGTCCGAGAACCAACGAGCAGTACTTC	CSASPRTNEQYF